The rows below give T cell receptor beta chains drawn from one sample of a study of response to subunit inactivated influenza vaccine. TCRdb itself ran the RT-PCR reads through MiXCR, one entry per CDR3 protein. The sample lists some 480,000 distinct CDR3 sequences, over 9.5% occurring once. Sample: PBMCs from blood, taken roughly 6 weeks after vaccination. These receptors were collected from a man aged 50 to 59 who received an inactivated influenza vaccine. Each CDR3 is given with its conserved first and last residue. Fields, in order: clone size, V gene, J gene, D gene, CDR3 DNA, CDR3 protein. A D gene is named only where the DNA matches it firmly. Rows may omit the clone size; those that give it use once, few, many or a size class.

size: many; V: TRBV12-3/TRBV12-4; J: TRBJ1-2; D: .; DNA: TGTGCCAGCAGTTTGTGGAATGGTAGAGATGGCTACACCTTC; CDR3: CASSLWNGRDGYTF
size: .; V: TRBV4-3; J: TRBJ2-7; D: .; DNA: TGCGCCAGCAGCCAAGTGGACAGCAACTTCTACGAGCAGTACTTC; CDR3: CASSQVDSNFYEQYF
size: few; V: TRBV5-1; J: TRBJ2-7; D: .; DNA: TGCGCCAGCAGCTGGGGGCCAGGCCCCAAAGTTAGATACGAGCAGTACTTC; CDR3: CASSWGPGPKVRYEQYF
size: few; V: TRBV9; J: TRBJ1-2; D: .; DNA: TGTGCCAGCAGCGACGGTCTTTACTACACCTTC; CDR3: CASSDGLYYTF
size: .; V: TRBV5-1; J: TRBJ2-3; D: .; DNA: TGCGCCAGCAGCTTGGATTATGGGGGCACAGATACGCAGTATTTT; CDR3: CASSLDYGGTDTQYF
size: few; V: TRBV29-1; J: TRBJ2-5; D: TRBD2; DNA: TGCAGCGTTGACCGGGAGGCTCCCCTCGGTACCCAGTACTTC; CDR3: CSVDREAPLGTQYF
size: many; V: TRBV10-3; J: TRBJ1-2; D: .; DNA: TGTGCCATCAGTGAGGGAGGGCCCTTTGGCTACACCTTC; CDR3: CAISEGGPFGYTF
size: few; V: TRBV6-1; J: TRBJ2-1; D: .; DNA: TGTGCCAGCAGTGGTGGACAGAACTACAATGAGCAGTTCTTC; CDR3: CASSGGQNYNEQFF
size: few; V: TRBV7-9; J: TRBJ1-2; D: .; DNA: TGTGCCAGCAGCTGGACAGCCAATAACTATGGCTACACCTTC; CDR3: CASSWTANNYGYTF
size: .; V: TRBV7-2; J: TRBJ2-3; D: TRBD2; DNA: TGTGCCAGCAGCTTGTCGGGGGGGTCCACCGGGGATACGCAGTATTTT; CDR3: CASSLSGGSTGDTQYF
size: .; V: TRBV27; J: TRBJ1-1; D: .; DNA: TGTGCCAGCAGCACAAAAACAGGCCTTAGGACTGAAGCTTTCTTT; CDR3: CASSTKTGLRTEAFF
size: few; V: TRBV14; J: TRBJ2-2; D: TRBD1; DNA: TGTGCCAGCAGCCAAGGAGACCGGGACAGTGGTACCCCGAACACCGGGGAGCTGTTTTTT; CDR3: CASSQGDRDSGTPNTGELFF
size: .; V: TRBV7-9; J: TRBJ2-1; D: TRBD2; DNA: TGTGCCAGCAGCTTTGCGGGGGGGCAATACAATGAGCAGTTCTTC; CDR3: CASSFAGGQYNEQFF
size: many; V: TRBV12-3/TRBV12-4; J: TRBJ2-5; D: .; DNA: TGTGCCAGCAGTTTGGGAACAGGATCTCAAGAGACCCAGTACTTC; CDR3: CASSLGTGSQETQYF
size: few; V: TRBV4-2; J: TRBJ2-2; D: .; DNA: TGTGCCAGCAGCCAAGTCCGGGACACCGGGGAGCTGTTTTTT; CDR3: CASSQVRDTGELFF
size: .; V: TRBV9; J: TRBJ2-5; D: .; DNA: TGTGCCAGCAGCGTAGAGTGGGGTGCGGAGACCCAGTACTTC; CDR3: CASSVEWGAETQYF
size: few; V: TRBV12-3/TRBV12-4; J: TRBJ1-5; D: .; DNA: TGTGCCAGCAGTTTAGGAGGGGCTCGGAGTAGCAATCAGCCCCAGCATTTT; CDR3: CASSLGGARSSNQPQHF
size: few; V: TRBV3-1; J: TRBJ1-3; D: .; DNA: TGTGCCAGCAGCCTGTCAGACGGGTCCACCATATATTTT; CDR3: CASSLSDGSTIYF
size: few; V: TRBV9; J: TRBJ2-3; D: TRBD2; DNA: TGTGCCAGCAGCGAGAGGACTAGCGGGAGTACAGATACGCAGTATTTT; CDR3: CASSERTSGSTDTQYF
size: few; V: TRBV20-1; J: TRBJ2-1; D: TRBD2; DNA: TGCAGTGCTAGTCCGCTACTAGCGGGGACATTCGACAATGAGCAGTTCTTC; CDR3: CSASPLLAGTFDNEQFF
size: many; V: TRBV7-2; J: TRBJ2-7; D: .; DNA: TGTGCCAGCCGCGTTAGGGCGATCTCCTACGAGCAGTACTTC; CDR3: CASRVRAISYEQYF
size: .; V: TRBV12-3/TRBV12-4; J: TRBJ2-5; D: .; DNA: TGTGCCAGCAGTACCCACCCTCCCGGCGGGGAGACCCAGTACTTC; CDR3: CASSTHPPGGETQYF
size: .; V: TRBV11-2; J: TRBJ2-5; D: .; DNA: TGTGCCAGCAGCTTAGGGTTCCAGGGACCAAGGGAGACCCAGTACTTC; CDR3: CASSLGFQGPRETQYF
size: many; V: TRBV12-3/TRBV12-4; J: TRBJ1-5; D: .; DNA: TGTGCCAGCAGTTTAACCGGGGATCGCAATCAGCCCCAGCATTTT; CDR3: CASSLTGDRNQPQHF
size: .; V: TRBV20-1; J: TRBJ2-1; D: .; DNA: TGCAGTGCCGGGACCCTGGGTGAGCAGTTCTTC; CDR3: CSAGTLGEQFF
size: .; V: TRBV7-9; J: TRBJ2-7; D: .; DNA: TGTGCCAGCAGCTTAGCGGGGGTCGGCTACGAGCAGTACTTC; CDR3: CASSLAGVGYEQYF
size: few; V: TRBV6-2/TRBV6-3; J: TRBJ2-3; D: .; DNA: TGTGCCATCCAGGCGGGGAGCACAGATACGCAGTATTTT; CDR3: CAIQAGSTDTQYF
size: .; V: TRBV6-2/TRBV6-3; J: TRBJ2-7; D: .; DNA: TGTGCCAGCAGTTACGCCCGTGCCTCGACACGGGTAAGGAACGAGCAGTACTTC; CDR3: CASSYARASTRVRNEQYF
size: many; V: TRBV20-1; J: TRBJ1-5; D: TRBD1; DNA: TGCAGTGCTTCAAGACAGGGCGATCAGCCCCAGCATTTT; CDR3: CSASRQGDQPQHF
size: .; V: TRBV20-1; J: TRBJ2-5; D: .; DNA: TGCAGTGCTAGATCCCCCCGCGGGACTCAAGAGACCCAGTACTTC; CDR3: CSARSPRGTQETQYF
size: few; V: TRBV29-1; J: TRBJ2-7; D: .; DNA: TGCAGCGTTGAATCTGACGCCGAGCAGTACTTC; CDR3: CSVESDAEQYF
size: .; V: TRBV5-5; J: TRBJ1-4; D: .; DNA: TGTGCCAGCAGCTTTAACAATGAAAAACTGTTTTTT; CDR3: CASSFNNEKLFF
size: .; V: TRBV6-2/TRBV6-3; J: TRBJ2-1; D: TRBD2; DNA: TGTGCCAGCAGTCCCCCTCGGGGGGTTCCGAGTGGAGCTTCTTCCTACAATGAGCAGTTCTTC; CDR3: CASSPPRGVPSGASSYNEQFF
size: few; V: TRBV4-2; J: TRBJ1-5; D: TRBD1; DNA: TGTGCCAGCAGCCAAGAGGGGACAGGGAGGGGGCAGAATCAGCCCCAGCATTTT; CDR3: CASSQEGTGRGQNQPQHF
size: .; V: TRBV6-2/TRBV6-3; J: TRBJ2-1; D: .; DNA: TGTGCCAGCAGTTACTCGGCGGCCTCCTACAATGAGCAGTTCTTC; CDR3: CASSYSAASYNEQFF
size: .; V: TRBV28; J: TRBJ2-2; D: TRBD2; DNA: TGTGCCAGCAGCAAGGGACTAGCGGGAGGGTACACCGGGGAGCTGTTTTTT; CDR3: CASSKGLAGGYTGELFF
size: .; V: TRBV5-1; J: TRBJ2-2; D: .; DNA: TGCGCCAGCAGCTCCGGTATACCCATCACCGGGGAGCTGTTTTTT; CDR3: CASSSGIPITGELFF
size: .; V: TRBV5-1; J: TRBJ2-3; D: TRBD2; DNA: TGCGCCAGCAGCAGAGCCGACAGCGGACTAGACACGCAGTATTTT; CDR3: CASSRADSGLDTQYF
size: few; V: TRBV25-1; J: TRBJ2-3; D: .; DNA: TGTGCCAGCACCCCAGGGTCAGGGTTTACAGATACGCAGTATTTT; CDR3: CASTPGSGFTDTQYF
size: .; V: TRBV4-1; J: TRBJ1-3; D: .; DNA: TGCGCCAGCAGCCAAGGATTCCTGCTCTCTGGAAACACCATATATTTT; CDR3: CASSQGFLLSGNTIYF